Given below is one TCR beta chain in context. The data were taken from a study of blood T cell repertoires in COVID-19. At the level of the study: COVID-19 samples, acute and convalescent, were from the United States, Italy and Spain. PBMCs, B-cell-depleted T cells, or T cells were the source of the cDNA or gDNA that made up the material.

Those enrolled, adults aged roughly 18 to 100 years, came from roughly 23 US areas. This CDR3 is built from 13 residues. V shed 7 bases and J shed 6 bases, with 15 bases lying between them. Germline V gene sequence: CDR1 ENHRY, CDR2 SYGVKD. Original methodology: Estimation of nucleated cell counts was performed using reference gene primer amplification. Here immunoSEQ multiplex PCR was the method, and the copy in TCRdb shows in-frame clones only, minus some. D and trimming were read from the DNA, whereas the V and J calls and clone size are those reported in that table. The table has about 260,000 clones, approximately 90% seen once.

The receptor was derived from a woman under 40 with acute COVID-19. The sample was PBMCs or T cells enriched from blood (not recorded which). The V gene is TRBV10-3, the J gene TRBJ1-2; tentatively, D is TRBD1 (5 bases). The CDR3 protein is CAINLRGGDGYTF. DNA of the CDR3: TGTGCCATCAACCTTAGGGGCGGCGATGGCTACACCTTC.